A single sample is the source of the 27 T cell receptor beta chains below, sequenced in a study of OX40 agonist ivuxolimab in advanced cancers. This table comes from immunoSEQ multiplex PCR, and its TCRdb copy is limited to in-frame clones, with some not included. The data hold over 40,000 clones, with roughly 85% observed a single time. The sequencing here drew on CD4+ or CD8+ T cells sorted from blood, taken in a trial of the OX40 agonist ivuxolimab. These receptors were collected from an adult with an advanced solid tumor such as melanoma, head and neck, liver or kidney cancer.

This rearrangement joins TRBV7-3 to TRBJ2-3; maybe TRBD2 (5 bases). The ends were cut back, 5 bases at V and 8 bases at J, with 17 bases in the middle. This CDR3 region has 14 residues. Germline CDR1 reads SGHTA; CDR2 reads FQGTGA. The CDR3 here is CASSPPGPAGTQYF. The DNA of the CDR3 is TGTGCCAGCAGCCCCCCAGGCCCTGCGGGTACGCAGTATTTT. The full variable domain, in which reference TRBV7-3 and TRBJ2-3 provide the parts outside the CDR3, is GAGVSQTPSNKVTEKGKYVELRCDPISGHTALYWYRQSLGQGPEFLIYFQGTGAADDSGLPNDRFFAVRPEGSVSTLKIQRTERGDSAVYLCASSPPGPAGTQYFGPGTRLTVL.

The J gene is TRBJ2-7, the V gene TRBV29-1; 11 positions agree with TRBD2. Germline V gives CDR1 SQVTM, CDR2 ANQGSEA. The CDR3 covers 16 residues. The V segment lost 1 base and the J segment 1 base; nucleotides outside the gene matches: 6. As DNA, the CDR3 is TGCAGCGTTGAAGCCTTAGCGGGAGGGCAATCCTACGAGCAGTACTTC. It yields the protein CSVEALAGGQSYEQYF.

The chain has TRBV5-1 and TRBJ2-7; 9 bases are a match to TRBD1. V shed 5 bases, J shed 0 bases, and the junction held 6 bases outside the gene matches. The CDR3 is made up of 15 amino acids. Germline V lookup: CDR1 SGHRS, CDR2 YFSETQ. The CDR3 DNA reads TGCGCCAGCAGTCGTATGACAGGGGGCTCCTACGAGCAGTACTTC. It yields the protein CASSRMTGGSYEQYF.

This CDR3 is CASSYRQSSYNEQFF. The CDR3 DNA follows: TGTGCCAGCAGTTACAGGCAAAGCTCCTACAATGAGCAGTTCTTC. The chain employs TRBV6-6 and TRBJ2-1; no clear D gene. The germline V gene encodes CDR1 MNHNY and CDR2 SVGAGI (reference sequence). The CDR3 has 15 residues. Trimming removed 2 bases at V and 0 bases at J, with 8 bases between.

This chain uses TRBV19 with TRBJ2-5; TRBD2 matches 14 bases. Germline CDR1 LNHDA, CDR2 SQIVND (reference sequence). The trim removed 3 bases at V and 5 bases at J, leaving 8 bases unmatched. The CDR3 is 17 amino acids. The CDR3 coding sequence is TGTGCCAGTAGTATGGGGACTAGCGGGAGAAGGGGGGAGACCCAGTACTTC. It yields the protein CASSMGTSGRRGETQYF.

The chain recombines TRBV28 with TRBJ2-3; TRBD1 might be the D (5 bases). CDR3 length: 15 amino acids. V lost 2 bases and J lost 5, with 14 bases in between. Germline values: CDR1 MDHEN, CDR2 SYDVKM. DNA for the CDR3: TGTGCCAGCAGTTTAACCTCGTTGCAGGGAGATACGCAGTATTTT. Amino acid sequence: CASSLTSLQGDTQYF.

This chain joins TRBV6-6 and TRBJ1-4; no definite D call. CDR1 is MNHNY and CDR2 is SVGAGI in the germline V gene (reference sequence). This CDR3 is 14 amino acids long. V was pared by 6 bases and J by 1 base, with 9 bases between. CDR3 DNA: TGTGCCAGCAGCAAGACGGTAACTAATGAAAAACTGTTTTTT. Residues: CASSKTVTNEKLFF.

The chain employs TRBV28 and TRBJ1-5, with a weak D call TRBD1 (6 bases). The germline gives CDR1 MDHEN, CDR2 SYDVKM. The length of the CDR3 is 16 residues. Trimming took off 1 base at V and 4 bases at J, with 14 bases between the two ends. CDR3 DNA: TGTGCCAGCAGTTTATATACTCGACAGGCAAATCAGCCCCAGCATTTT. Its translation is CASSLYTRQANQPQHF.

The chain links TRBV28 to TRBJ1-6, with 8 positions matching TRBD1. The CDR3 length is 14 residues. Looked up from germline, CDR1 is MDHEN and CDR2 is SYDVKM. V shed 4 bases and J 9 bases; nucleotides not matched to a gene: 5. CDR3 DNA sequence: TGTGCCAGCAGTTCTAGGACAGGGACTTCACCCCTCCACTTT. It translates to CASSSRTGTSPLHF. Filled out from reference TRBV28 and TRBJ1-6, the complete variable domain reads DVKVTQSSRYLVKRTGEKVFLECVQDMDHENMFWYRQDPGLGLRLIYFSYDVKMKEKGDIPEGYSVSREKKERFSLILESASTNQTSMYLCASSSRTGTSPLHFGNGTRLTVT.

The rearrangement links TRBV11-2 to TRBJ1-1; 10 positions match TRBD1. Trimming removed 2 bases from V and 3 bases from J; junction bases left unmatched: 12. This CDR3 has 18 residues. Per germline, CDR1 SGHAT and CDR2 FQNNGV. The CDR3 DNA sequence: TGTGCCAGCAGCTTATTTAGATCGGGGACAGGGGTGGACACTGAAGCTTTCTTT. It codes for CASSLFRSGTGVDTEAFF.

This sequence joins TRBV2 and TRBJ2-3; 8 bases match TRBD2. Germline V gene sequence: CDR1 SNHLY, CDR2 FYNNEI. The junction had 9 bases not matched to a gene; V was cut back by 9 bases and J by 1 base. The length of the CDR3 is 15 residues. CDR3 residues: CASHVRREGTDTQYF. Written as DNA, the CDR3 is TGTGCCAGTCACGTGAGGCGGGAGGGCACAGATACGCAGTATTTT.

This sequence joins TRBV5-1 and TRBJ2-3; perhaps TRBD1 as D (5 bases). The germline V and J ends were trimmed by 4 bases and 6 bases, with 15 bases remaining between them. CDR1 is SGHRS and CDR2 is YFSETQ in the germline V gene. The CDR3 runs to 14 residues. The CDR3 region has the DNA TGCGCCAGCAGCGCCTCTCAAAGGGGTGATACGCAGTATTTT. Protein: CASSASQRGDTQYF.

For this clone: Sequence at one end of the junction differs from germline and may be a read error. The chain links TRBV29-1 to TRBJ2-5, with D possibly being TRBD2 (5 bases). TRBJ2-7 matches the DNA end more closely, so the J call is doubtful. CDR1 and CDR2 (germline): SQVTM, ANQGSEA. The CDR3 runs 12 residues. CDR3 DNA sequence: TGCAGCGTCGAAGCGGACTCCTACGAGCAGTACTTC. Protein sequence: CSVEADSYEQYF.

CDR3: CASSSPRATDYGYTF. The CDR3 DNA sequence: TGTGCCAGCAGTTCACCCCGGGCGACCGACTATGGCTACACCTTC. The chain links TRBV28 to TRBJ1-2; no reliable D call. This CDR3 is 15 amino acids long. Germline V gene data show CDR1 as MDHEN and CDR2 as SYDVKM. Trimming left V 4 bases short and J 3 bases short, with 15 bases between.

This chain connects TRBV2 to TRBJ1-2; no definite D call. This CDR3 spans 13 amino acids. Germline V lookup: CDR1 SNHLY, CDR2 FYNNEI. V gave up 7 bases and J gave up 3 bases, with 12 bases separating them. The CDR3 DNA follows: TGTGCCAGCATTACCGGGCTAGACTATGGCTACACCTTC. Translated: CASITGLDYGYTF.

The V and J genes are TRBV5-6 and TRBJ2-7, with TRBD1 identical over 9 bases. The CDR3 runs to 15 residues. Looked up from germline, CDR1 is SGHDT and CDR2 is YYEEEE. Trimming took 4 bases from V and 3 from J; bases not matched to a gene: 8. The CDR3 is CASSLPGQGVYEQYF. In DNA form, the CDR3 reads TGTGCCAGCAGCCTCCCGGGACAGGGTGTCTACGAGCAGTACTTC.

The chain employs TRBV28 and TRBJ2-1; 9 nucleotides match TRBD1. Germline loops: CDR1 MDHEN, CDR2 SYDVKM. Trimming at V came to 8 bases and at J to 10 bases, leaving 12 bases not matched to a gene. The CDR3 covers 14 residues. The CDR3 nucleotides are TGTGCCAGCCTTGGAGGGACAGGGCCCCGAGAGCAGTTCTTC. Residues: CASLGGTGPREQFF.

The V gene is TRBV2, the J gene TRBJ2-7; D call uncertain. V lost 7 bases to trimming and J lost 3 bases, with 10 bases between them. The CDR3 spans 12 residues. Germline-derived CDR1 and CDR2 are SNHLY and FYNNEI. The CDR3 loop reads CASTRQIYEQYF. The CDR3 region has the DNA TGTGCCAGCACTAGGCAAATCTACGAGCAGTACTTC.

This clone was recorded only once. The chain combines TRBV15 with TRBJ1-4; D perhaps matches TRBD1 (5 bases). V was cut by 0 bases and J by 8 bases, with 13 bases left in between. Germline lookup yields CDR1 LNHNV and CDR2 YYDKDF (reference sequence). This CDR3 contains 15 residues. The CDR3 sequence: CATSRDTGPGEKLFF. DNA for the CDR3: TGTGCCACCAGCAGAGATACAGGACCCGGCGAAAAACTGTTTTTT.

The chain employs TRBV6-5 and TRBJ1-2; D perhaps matches TRBD1 (5 bases). CDR3 length: 13 amino acids. The germline V gene encodes CDR1 MNHEY and CDR2 SVGAGI. The V end lost 0 bases, the J end lost 6 bases, and 8 bases lay between the germline ends. The CDR3 DNA sequence: TGTGCCAGCAGTTACTCCTCAGGGCATGGCTACACCTTC. It yields the protein CASSYSSGHGYTF.

The chain recombines TRBV7-9 with TRBJ2-7, with D perhaps matching TRBD2 (5 bases). This CDR3 has 12 amino acids. The germline V gene has CDR1 SEHNR and CDR2 FQNEAQ (reference sequence). Trimming took 5 bases from V and 4 from J, leaving 9 bases between them. The CDR3 spells CASSPRGYEQYF. CDR3 coding DNA: TGTGCCAGCAGCCCCCGGGGTTACGAGCAGTACTTC. The whole variable domain, remainder taken from reference TRBV7-9 and TRBJ2-7, is DTGVSQNPRHKITKRGQNVTFRCDPISEHNRLYWYRQTLGQGPEFLTYFQNEAQLEKSRLLSDRFSAERPKGSFSTLEIQRTEQGDSAMYLCASSPRGYEQYFGPGTRLTVT.

This rearrangement joins TRBV19 to TRBJ2-2; D gene uncertain. Trimming shortened V by 6 bases and J by 6 bases, and 17 bases separated the two germline ends. CDR1 is LNHDA, CDR2 SQIVND, per germline (reference sequence). The CDR3 length is 15 residues. The CDR3, as DNA: TGTGCCAGTAGCCCCCAGCAACAGCTCCCCGGGGAGCTGTTTTTT. Protein product: CASSPQQQLPGELFF.

The J gene is TRBJ2-7, the V gene TRBV6-6; TRBD1 agrees at 9 bases. The CDR3 totals 15 residues. Unmatched junction bases numbered 7, after V lost 2 bases and J lost 5 bases. Germline values: CDR1 MNHNY, CDR2 SVGAGI (reference sequence). CDR3 amino acids: CASSYLGTGRNEQYF. For the CDR3, the DNA is TGTGCCAGCAGTTACCTAGGGACAGGGCGCAACGAGCAGTACTTC.

V gene TRBV5-1 combines with J gene TRBJ1-3; D gene unclear. The CDR3 is made up of 14 amino acids. Germline CDR1 SGHRS, CDR2 YFSETQ. Trimming shortened V by 5 bases and J by 2 bases, and 11 bases separated the two germline ends. Written as DNA, the CDR3 is TGCGCCAGCAGGGACTCTTCAGCTGGAAACACCATATATTTT. As protein: CASRDSSAGNTIYF.

In this sample, this clone turned up once. The chain has TRBV28 and TRBJ1-6; unclear D gene. V was shortened by 6 bases and J by 5 bases, with 11 bases between the two germline ends. CDR1 and CDR2 (germline): MDHEN, SYDVKM. This CDR3 contains 14 residues. In nucleotides, the CDR3 is TGTGCCAGCAGCCTGACGGTAGATAATTCACCCCTCCACTTT. It codes for CASSLTVDNSPLHF.

This chain links TRBV5-1 with TRBJ1-2; the match to TRBD1 covers 9 bases. The V gene's germline CDR1 is SGHRS and CDR2 YFSETQ. The V gene end was trimmed by 4 bases and the J gene end by 5 bases; junction bases not matched to a gene: 3. This CDR3 has 13 amino acids. The chain's CDR3 is CASSPGTGYGYTF. The CDR3 DNA reads as TGCGCCAGCAGCCCCGGGACAGGGTATGGCTACACCTTC.

The J gene is TRBJ2-5, the V gene TRBV9, with 7 bases identical to TRBD1. This CDR3 region has 15 residues. Germline assignment: CDR1 SGDLS and CDR2 YYNGEE. The junction had 7 bases not matched to a gene; V was cut back by 3 bases and J by 2 bases. This chain's CDR3 is CASSGWGQKQETQYF. The CDR3 nucleotides read TGTGCCAGCAGCGGATGGGGACAGAAGCAAGAGACCCAGTACTTC.